In this sample, the clone carrying this T cell receptor beta chain turned up once. These data originate in a study of T cell responses to AZD1222 COVID-19 vaccine. V dropped 1 base and J dropped 6 bases, with 10 bases sitting between them. This CDR3 is 15 amino acids long. Germline CDR1 and CDR2: SGHAT and FQNNGV. Sequenced by immunoSEQ multiplex PCR; TCRdb stores in-frame clones only, minus some. The sample carries 110,000 to 150,000 clones, roughly 90% recorded once. The specimen comprised peripheral blood, sampled on day 0 of AZD1222 vaccination. This chain uses TRBV11-2 with TRBJ1-6; unclear D gene. The receptor was derived from an adult in good health. CDR3 DNA: TGTGCCAGCAGCTTAGTCGGCGGACTTAATTCACCCCTCCACTTT. Its translation is CASSLVGGLNSPLHF.